This T cell receptor (beta chain) is from a study of glioma-infiltrating T cells after dendritic cell vaccination. V shed 3 bases and J shed 1 base, with 3 bases lying between them. CDR1 and CDR2 (germline): WNHNN, SYGVQD (reference sequence). The CDR3 runs to 13 residues. Primers: 60 V beta forward and 13 J beta reverse. This table comes from immunoSEQ multiplex PCR, and its TCRdb copy is limited to in-frame clones, with some not included. The profile shows some 91,000 clones, approximately 80% of them singletons. The time point: after dendritic cell vaccination, including at tumor progression/relapse.

The V and J genes are TRBV10-1 and TRBJ2-2; D is uncertain. This TCR was recovered from a human donor with glioblastoma. This specimen was blood, taken after dendritic cell vaccination. The CDR3 DNA reads as TGCGCCAGCAGTGAACAGAACACCGGGGAGCTGTTTTTT. Its protein is CASSEQNTGELFF.